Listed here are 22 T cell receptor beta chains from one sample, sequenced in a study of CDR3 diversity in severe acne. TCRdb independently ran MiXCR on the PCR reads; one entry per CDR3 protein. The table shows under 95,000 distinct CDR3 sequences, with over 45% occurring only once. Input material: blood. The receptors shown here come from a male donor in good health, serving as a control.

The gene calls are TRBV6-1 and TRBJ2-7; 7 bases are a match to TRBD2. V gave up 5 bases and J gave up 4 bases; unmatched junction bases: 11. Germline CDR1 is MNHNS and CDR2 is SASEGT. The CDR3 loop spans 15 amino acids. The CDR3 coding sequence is TGTGCCAGCAGTTACTCGCCGGGGGGATTTTACGAGCAGTACTTC. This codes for CASSYSPGGFYEQYF.

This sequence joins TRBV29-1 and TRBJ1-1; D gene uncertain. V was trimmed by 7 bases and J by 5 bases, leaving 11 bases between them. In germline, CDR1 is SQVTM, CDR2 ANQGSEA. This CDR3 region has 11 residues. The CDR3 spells CSGVGETEAFF. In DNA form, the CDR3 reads TGCAGCGGTGTCGGGGAGACTGAAGCTTTCTTT.

The CDR3 reads CASSLTLRRPSYEQYF. CDR3 in DNA: TGTGCCAGCAGCTTAACCTTGAGACGGCCTTCCTACGAGCAGTACTTC. The V call is TRBV7-9, the J call TRBJ2-7; D uncertain. CDR1 SEHNR and CDR2 FQNEAQ come from the germline V gene (reference sequence). V shed 2 bases and J shed 1 base, with 15 bases lying between them. The CDR3 has 16 amino acids.

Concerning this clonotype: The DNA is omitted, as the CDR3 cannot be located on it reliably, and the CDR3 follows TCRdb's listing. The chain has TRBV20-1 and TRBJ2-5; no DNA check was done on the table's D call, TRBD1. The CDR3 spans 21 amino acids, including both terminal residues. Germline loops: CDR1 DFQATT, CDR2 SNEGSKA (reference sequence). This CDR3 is CSARDHRVNEKLFFGSGTQYF.

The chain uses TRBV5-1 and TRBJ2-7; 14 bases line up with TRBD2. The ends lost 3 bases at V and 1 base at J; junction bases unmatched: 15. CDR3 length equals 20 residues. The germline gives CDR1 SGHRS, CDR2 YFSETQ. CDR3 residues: CASSSTRLAGGGPGSYEQYF. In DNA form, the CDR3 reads TGCGCCAGCAGCTCTACACGACTAGCGGGGGGGGGGCCAGGATCCTACGAGCAGTACTTC.

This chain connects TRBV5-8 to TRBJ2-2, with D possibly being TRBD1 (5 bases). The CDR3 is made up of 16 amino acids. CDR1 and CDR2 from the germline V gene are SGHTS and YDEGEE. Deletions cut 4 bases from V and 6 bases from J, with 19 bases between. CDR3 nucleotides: TGTGCCAGCAGCCCTGGCGTGGACACCCGCGCCGGGGAGCTGTTTTTT. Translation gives CASSPGVDTRAGELFF.

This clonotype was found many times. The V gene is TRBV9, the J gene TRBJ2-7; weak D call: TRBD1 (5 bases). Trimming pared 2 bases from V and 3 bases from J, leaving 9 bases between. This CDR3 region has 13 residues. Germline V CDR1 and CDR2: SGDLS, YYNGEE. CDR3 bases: TGTGCCAGCAGCGTTGGACATCACTACGAGCAGTACTTC. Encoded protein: CASSVGHHYEQYF.

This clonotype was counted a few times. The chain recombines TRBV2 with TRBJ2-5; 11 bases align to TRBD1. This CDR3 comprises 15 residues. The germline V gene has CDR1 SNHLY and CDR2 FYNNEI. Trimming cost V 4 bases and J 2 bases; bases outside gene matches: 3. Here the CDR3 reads CASSGDRGSQETQYF. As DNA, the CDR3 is TGTGCCAGCAGTGGGGACAGGGGGTCGCAAGAGACCCAGTACTTC. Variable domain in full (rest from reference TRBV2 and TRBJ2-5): EPEVTQTPSHQVTQMGQEVILRCVPISNHLYFYWYRQILGQKVEFLVSFYNNEISEKSEIFDDQFSVERPDGSNFTLKIRSTKLEDSAMYFCASSGDRGSQETQYFGPGTRLLVL.

The CDR3 here is CASSESEGSYEQYF. The DNA of the CDR3 is TGTGCCAGCAGTGAATCTGAAGGGTCCTACGAGCAGTACTTC. The V call is TRBV25-1, the J call TRBJ2-7, with D unclear. Germline V gene data show CDR1 as MGHDK and CDR2 as SYGVNS. V lost 1 base, J lost 1 base, and 8 bases lay in between. This CDR3 contains 14 residues.

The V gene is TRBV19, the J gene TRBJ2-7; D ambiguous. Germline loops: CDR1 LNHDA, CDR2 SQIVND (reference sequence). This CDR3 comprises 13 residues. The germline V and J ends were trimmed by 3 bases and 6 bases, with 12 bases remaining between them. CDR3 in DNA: TGTGCCAGTAGTATTATATCAGCGCCCGAGCAGTACTTC. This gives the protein CASSIISAPEQYF.

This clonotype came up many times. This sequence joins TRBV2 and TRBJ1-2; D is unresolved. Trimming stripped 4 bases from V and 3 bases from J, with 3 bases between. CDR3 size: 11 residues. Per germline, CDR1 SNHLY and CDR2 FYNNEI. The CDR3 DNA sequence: TGTGCCAGCAGTGGCCACTATGGCTACACCTTC. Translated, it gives CASSGHYGYTF.

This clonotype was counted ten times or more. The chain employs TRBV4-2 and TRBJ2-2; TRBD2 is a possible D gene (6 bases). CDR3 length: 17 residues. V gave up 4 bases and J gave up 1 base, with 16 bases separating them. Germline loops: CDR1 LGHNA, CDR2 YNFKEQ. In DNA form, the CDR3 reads TGTGCCAGCAGCCGGGGCGGACTATCACGGAACACCGGGGAGCTGTTTTTT. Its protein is CASSRGGLSRNTGELFF.

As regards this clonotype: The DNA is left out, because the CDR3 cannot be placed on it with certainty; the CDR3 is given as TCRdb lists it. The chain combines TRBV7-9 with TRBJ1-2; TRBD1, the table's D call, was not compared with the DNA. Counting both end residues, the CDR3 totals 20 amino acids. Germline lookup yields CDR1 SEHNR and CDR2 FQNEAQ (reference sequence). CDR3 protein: CASSFYICSAGTGPGSGYTF.

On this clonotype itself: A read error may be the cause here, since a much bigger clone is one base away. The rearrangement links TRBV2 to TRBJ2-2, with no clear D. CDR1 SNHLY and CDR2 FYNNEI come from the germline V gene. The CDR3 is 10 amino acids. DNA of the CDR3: TGTTCCAGCAAGGGCGGGGAGCTGTTTTTT. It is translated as CSSKGGELFF.

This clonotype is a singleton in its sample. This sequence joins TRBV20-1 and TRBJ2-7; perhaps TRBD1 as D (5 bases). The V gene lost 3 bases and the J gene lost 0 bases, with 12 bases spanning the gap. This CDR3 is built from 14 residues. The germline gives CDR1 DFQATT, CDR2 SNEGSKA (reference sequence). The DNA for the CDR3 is TGCAGTGCTAGCGAGACAGTAAGCTCCTACGAGCAGTACTTC. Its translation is CSASETVSSYEQYF.

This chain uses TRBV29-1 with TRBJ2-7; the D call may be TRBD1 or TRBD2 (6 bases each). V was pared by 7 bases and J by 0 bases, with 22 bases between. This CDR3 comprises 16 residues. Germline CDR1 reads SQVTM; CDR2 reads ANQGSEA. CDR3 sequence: CSADAPGGTPSYEQYF. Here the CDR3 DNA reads TGCAGCGCTGATGCCCCCGGGGGCACTCCCTCCTACGAGCAGTACTTC.

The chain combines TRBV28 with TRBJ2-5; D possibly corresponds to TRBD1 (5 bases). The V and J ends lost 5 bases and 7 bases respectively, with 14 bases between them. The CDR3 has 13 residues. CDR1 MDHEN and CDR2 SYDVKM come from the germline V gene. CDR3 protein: CASSARVGMTQYF. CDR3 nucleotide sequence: TGTGCCAGCAGTGCCAGGGTGGGAATGACCCAGTACTTC.

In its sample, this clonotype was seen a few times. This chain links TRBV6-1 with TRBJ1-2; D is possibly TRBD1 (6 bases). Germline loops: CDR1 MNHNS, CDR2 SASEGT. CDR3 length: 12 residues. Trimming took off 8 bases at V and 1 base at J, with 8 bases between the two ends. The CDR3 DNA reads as TGTGCCAGCGGAGGGGGTAACTATGGCTACACCTTC. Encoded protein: CASGGGNYGYTF.

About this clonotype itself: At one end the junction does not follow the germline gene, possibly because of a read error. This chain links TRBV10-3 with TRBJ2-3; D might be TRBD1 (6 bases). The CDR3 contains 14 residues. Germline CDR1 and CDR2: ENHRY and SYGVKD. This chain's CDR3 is CVISETGKRDTQYF. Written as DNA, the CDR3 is TGTGTCATCAGCGAAACAGGGAAGCGGGATACGCAGTATTTT.

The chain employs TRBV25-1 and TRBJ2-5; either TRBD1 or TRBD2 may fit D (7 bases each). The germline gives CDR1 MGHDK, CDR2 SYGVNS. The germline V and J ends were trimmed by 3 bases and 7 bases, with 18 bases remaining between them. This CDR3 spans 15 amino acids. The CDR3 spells CASSELRGRDVTQYF. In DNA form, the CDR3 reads TGTGCCAGCAGTGAGCTCAGGGGGAGGGACGTGACCCAGTACTTC.

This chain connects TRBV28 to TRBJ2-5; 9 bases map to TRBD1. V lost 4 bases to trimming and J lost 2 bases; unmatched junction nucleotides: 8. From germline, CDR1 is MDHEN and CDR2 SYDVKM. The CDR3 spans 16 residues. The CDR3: CASSSPDRGGQETQYF. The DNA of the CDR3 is TGTGCCAGCAGTTCCCCGGACAGGGGAGGTCAAGAGACCCAGTACTTC.

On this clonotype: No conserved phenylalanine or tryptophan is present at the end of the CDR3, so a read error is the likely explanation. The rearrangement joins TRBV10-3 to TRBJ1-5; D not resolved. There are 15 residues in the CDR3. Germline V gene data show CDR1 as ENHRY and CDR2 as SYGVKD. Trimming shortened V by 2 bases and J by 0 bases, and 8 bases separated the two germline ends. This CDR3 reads CAISEGSYSNQPQHS. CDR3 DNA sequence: TGTGCCATCAGTGAGGGAAGTTATAGCAATCAGCCCCAGCATTCT.